The 19 T cell receptor beta chains in this list originate from one sample, sequenced in a study of shared clonotypes between healthy human individuals. Sequencing was performed with immunoSEQ multiplex PCR; in TCRdb, only in-frame clones are kept and a portion is missing. Here the sample spans 1.4 million to 1.5 million clones, around 97% being singletons. Input material: naive CD4+ T cells sorted from blood. Subset: CD45RA+ positively selected. These receptors originate from a man aged 25-45 years in good health.

This chain links TRBV13 with TRBJ2-1; 12 nucleotides agree with TRBD2. Per the germline V gene, CDR1 is PRHDT and CDR2 is FYEKMQ (reference sequence). Germline trimming cut 1 base from V and 0 bases from J; bases unmatched to any gene: 10. The CDR3 has 20 amino acids. The CDR3 DNA sequence: TGTGCCAGCAGCTTAGCCCTTCTAGCGGGAGGGTCTAGCTCCTACAATGAGCAGTTCTTC. This translates into CASSLALLAGGSSSYNEQFF.

The gene calls are TRBV19 and TRBJ1-3, with a weak D call TRBD1 (5 bases). The CDR3 contains 16 residues. From germline, CDR1 is LNHDA and CDR2 SQIVND (reference sequence). V was pared by 5 bases and J by 1 base, with 15 bases between. CDR3 sequence reads: CASSLNRDGSGNTIYF. The CDR3 DNA sequence: TGTGCCAGTAGTCTAAACCGGGACGGATCTGGAAACACCATATATTTT.

The chain carries TRBV16 and TRBJ2-3; D unresolved. This CDR3 is built from 11 residues. Germline V gene sequence: CDR1 KGHSY, CDR2 FQNENV. Trimming took 2 bases from V and 4 from J, leaving 1 base between them. CDR3 DNA sequence: TGTGCCAGCAGCCAAGCAGATACGCAGTATTTT. As protein: CASSQADTQYF.

The V call is TRBV7-2, the J call TRBJ2-3, with D perhaps matching TRBD1 (5 bases). CDR1 SGHTA and CDR2 FQGNSA come from the germline V gene. This CDR3 comprises 15 residues. V lost 0 bases and J lost 3, with 10 bases in between. CDR3 DNA: TGTGCCAGCAGCTTAGCTCAGGGAAGGACAGATACGCAGTATTTT. This codes for CASSLAQGRTDTQYF.

A single count supports this clone. The chain uses TRBV18 and TRBJ2-1; 7 bases agree with TRBD2. V gave up 6 bases and J gave up 5 bases; unmatched junction bases: 28. This CDR3 has 21 amino acids. CDR1 is KGHSH and CDR2 is LQKENI in the germline V gene. CDR3 protein: CASSTSLGQAASGLTHNEQFF. In DNA, the CDR3 is TGTGCCAGCTCTACCAGTCTTGGTCAGGCCGCCTCGGGACTAACGCACAATGAGCAGTTCTTC.

V usage is TRBV28 and J usage is TRBJ1-3; no definite D call. CDR3 length: 14 amino acids. V lost 4 bases and J 4 bases, leaving 11 bases between the germline ends. Germline V gene data show CDR1 as MDHEN and CDR2 as SYDVKM. The CDR3 is CASSSPGQGNTIYF. The DNA of the CDR3 is TGTGCCAGCAGTTCCCCGGGCCAGGGAAACACCATATATTTT.

A remark on this clone: The same CDR3 can be traced to other DNA sequences in this sample. The genes are TRBV28 and TRBJ2-7, with D uncertain. CDR1 MDHEN and CDR2 SYDVKM come from the germline V gene. V was clipped by 6 bases and J by 4 bases, with 10 bases between them. This CDR3 is built from 12 residues. As DNA, the CDR3 is TGTGCCAGCAGCACCCCAACGTACGAGCAGTACTTC. Translating it yields CASSTPTYEQYF.

This chain joins TRBV2 and TRBJ2-1; D may correspond to TRBD1 or TRBD2 (5 bases each). Per germline, CDR1 SNHLY and CDR2 FYNNEI. CDR3 length: 13 amino acids. Trimming took 6 bases from V and 6 from J, leaving 12 bases between them. CDR3 residues: CASRQLGTNEQFF. The DNA for the CDR3 is TGTGCCAGCAGGCAACTCGGGACCAATGAGCAGTTCTTC. The full variable domain, with the rest looked up from reference TRBV2 and TRBJ2-1, is EPEVTQTPSHQVTQMGQEVILRCVPISNHLYFYWYRQILGQKVEFLVSFYNNEISEKSEIFDDQFSVERPDGSNFTLKIRSTKLEDSAMYFCASRQLGTNEQFFGPGTRLTVL.

The table lists this clone with a count of one. The chain recombines TRBV9 with TRBJ2-3; D not resolved. Germline V gene sequence: CDR1 SGDLS, CDR2 YYNGEE. CDR3 size: 18 residues. Trimming shortened V by 0 bases and J by 1 base, and 18 bases separated the two germline ends. Here the CDR3 DNA reads TGTGCCAGCAGCGTAGCTCCCTCGGTCAGAGTCCGCACAGATACGCAGTATTTT. It yields the protein CASSVAPSVRVRTDTQYF.

The rearrangement joins TRBV5-1 to TRBJ2-2; 10 bases agree with TRBD1. J gave up 4 bases and V 4 bases, and 10 bases lay outside the gene matches. The CDR3 extends over 17 amino acids. The germline V gene has CDR1 SGHRS and CDR2 YFSETQ. The CDR3 is CASSPTPGQGRTGELFF. The DNA for the CDR3 is TGCGCCAGCAGCCCAACCCCGGGACAGGGGCGCACCGGGGAGCTGTTTTTT.

The J gene is TRBJ2-3, the V gene TRBV6-5; 8 bases align to TRBD2. The trim removed 5 bases at V and 5 bases at J, leaving 3 bases unmatched. Looked up from germline, CDR1 is MNHEY and CDR2 is SVGAGI. The CDR3 has 13 amino acids. The CDR3 protein is CASSRSGRDTQYF. The DNA for the CDR3 is TGTGCCAGCAGTAGAAGCGGGAGAGATACGCAGTATTTT.

The V call is TRBV5-1, the J call TRBJ2-1, with 8 bases fitting TRBD2. The CDR3 length is 16 residues. Losses at the gene ends were 3 bases for V and 9 bases for J; bases not matched to a gene: 14. Germline V gene sequence: CDR1 SGHRS, CDR2 YFSETQ. As DNA, the CDR3 is TGCGCCAGCAGCTCGGTTGCGGGGGGCGCATATGGTGAGCAGTTCTTC. Its translation: CASSSVAGGAYGEQFF.

Only one count was recorded for this clone. The genes are TRBV5-1 and TRBJ2-5, with TRBD2 identical over 8 bases. Trimming cost V 5 bases and J 2 bases; bases outside gene matches: 8. The CDR3 length is 15 residues. CDR1 SGHRS and CDR2 YFSETQ come from the germline V gene. CDR3 protein: CASSADSGKQETQYF. CDR3 DNA sequence: TGCGCCAGCAGTGCCGATAGCGGGAAACAAGAGACCCAGTACTTC.

Points on this clone: At the DNA level, this CDR3 is encoded by other sequences in the same sample as well. The chain links TRBV28 to TRBJ2-3; 9 bases line up with TRBD2. Germline CDR1 is MDHEN and CDR2 is SYDVKM. This CDR3 is built from 14 residues. V dropped 3 bases and J dropped 3; count of bases not matched to a gene: 1. The CDR3 sequence: CASSLAGGTDTQYF. The CDR3 DNA reads TGTGCCAGCAGTTTGGCGGGAGGGACAGATACGCAGTATTTT.

The rearrangement joins TRBV13 to TRBJ2-2, with TRBD2 as a possible D gene (8 bases). The CDR3 spans 18 residues. The V end was cut by 6 bases, the J end by 0 bases, with 20 bases between. Germline values: CDR1 PRHDT, CDR2 FYEKMQ (reference sequence). The CDR3 region has the DNA TGTGCCAGCAGTCACAGGGGTTGGGGACTAGCGAACACCGGGGAGCTGTTTTTT. Translating it yields CASSHRGWGLANTGELFF.

This clone is a singleton in its sample. The rearrangement joins TRBV7-3 to TRBJ2-1, with 7 bases matching TRBD1. This CDR3 contains 14 residues. Germline values: CDR1 SGHTA, CDR2 FQGTGA. Trimming cost V 8 bases and J 2 bases; bases outside gene matches: 6. The CDR3 DNA is TGTGCCAGCGCAGACAGGGCAACCTACAATGAGCAGTTCTTC. This gives the protein CASADRATYNEQFF.

On this clone: This specimen includes other DNA sequences encoding the same CDR3. CDR3 in amino acids: CAISGIGGNYGYTF. The CDR3 nucleotides read TGTGCCATCAGTGGTATAGGGGGTAACTATGGCTACACCTTC. This chain links TRBV10-3 with TRBJ1-2, with D tentatively TRBD1 (6 bases). The CDR3 is 14 amino acids. The V end lost 4 bases, the J end lost 1 base, and 10 bases lay between the germline ends. From germline, CDR1 is ENHRY and CDR2 SYGVKD.

As to this clone: This sample also contains other DNA sequences that code for the same CDR3. The J gene is TRBJ2-3, the V gene TRBV6-1, with TRBD2 matching 12 bases. Per germline, CDR1 MNHNS and CDR2 SASEGT. V dropped 4 bases and J dropped 4; count of bases not matched to a gene: 3. This CDR3 has 15 residues. The CDR3 DNA reads as TGTGCCAGCAGTGGACTAGCGGGAGTTCCAGATACGCAGTATTTT. It is translated as CASSGLAGVPDTQYF.

V usage is TRBV7-6 and J usage is TRBJ2-2; D may be TRBD2 (5 bases). The CDR3 has 16 amino acids. Trimming shortened V by 2 bases and J by 1 base, and 11 bases separated the two germline ends. Germline CDR1 reads SGHVS; CDR2 reads FNYEAQ. As DNA, the CDR3 is TGTGCCAGCAGCTTAATCAGGACTGGGAACACCGGGGAGCTGTTTTTT. Translation: CASSLIRTGNTGELFF.